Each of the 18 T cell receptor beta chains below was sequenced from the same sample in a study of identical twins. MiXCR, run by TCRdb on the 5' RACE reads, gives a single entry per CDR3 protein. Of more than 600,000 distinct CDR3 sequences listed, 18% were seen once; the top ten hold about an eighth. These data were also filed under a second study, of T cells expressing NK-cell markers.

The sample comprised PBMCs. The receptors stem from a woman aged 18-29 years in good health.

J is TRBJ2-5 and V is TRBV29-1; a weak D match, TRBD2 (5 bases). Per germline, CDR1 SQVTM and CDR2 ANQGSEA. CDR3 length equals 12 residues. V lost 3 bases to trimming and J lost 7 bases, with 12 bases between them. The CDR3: CSVEFLGGTQYF. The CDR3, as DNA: TGCAGCGTTGAGTTCTTAGGAGGGACCCAGTACTTC.

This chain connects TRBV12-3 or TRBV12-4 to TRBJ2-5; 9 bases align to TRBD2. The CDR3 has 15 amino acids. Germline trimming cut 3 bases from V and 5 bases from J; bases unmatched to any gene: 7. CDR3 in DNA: TGTGCCAGCAGTTTTCGCGGGGGGGCCCCGGAGACCCAGTACTTC. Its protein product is CASSFRGGAPETQYF.

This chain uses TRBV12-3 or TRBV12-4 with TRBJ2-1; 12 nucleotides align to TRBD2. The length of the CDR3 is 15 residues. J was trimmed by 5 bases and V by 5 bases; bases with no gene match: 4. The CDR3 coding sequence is TGTGCCAGCAGTCCAACTAGCGGGGGGAACAATGAGCAGTTCTTC. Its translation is CASSPTSGGNNEQFF.

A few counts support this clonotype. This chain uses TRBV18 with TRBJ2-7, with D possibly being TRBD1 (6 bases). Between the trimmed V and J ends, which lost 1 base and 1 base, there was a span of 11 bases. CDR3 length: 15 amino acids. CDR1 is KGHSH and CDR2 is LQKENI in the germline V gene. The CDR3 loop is CASSPLAGDSYEQYF. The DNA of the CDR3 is TGTGCCAGCTCACCACTAGCAGGGGATTCCTACGAGCAGTACTTC.

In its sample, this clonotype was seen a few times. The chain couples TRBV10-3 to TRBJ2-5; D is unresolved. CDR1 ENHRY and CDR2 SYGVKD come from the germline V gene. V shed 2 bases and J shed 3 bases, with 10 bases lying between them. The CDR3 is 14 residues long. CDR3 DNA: TGTGCCATCAGTGAGGGGAAAGGGAAAGAGACCCAGTACTTC. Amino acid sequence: CAISEGKGKETQYF.

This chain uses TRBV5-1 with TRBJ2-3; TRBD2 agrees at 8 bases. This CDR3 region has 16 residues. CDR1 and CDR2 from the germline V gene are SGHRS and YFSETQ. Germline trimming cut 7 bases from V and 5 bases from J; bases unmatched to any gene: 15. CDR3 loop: CASRLGNSGVRDTQYF. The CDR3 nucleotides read TGCGCCAGCCGGTTGGGGAATAGCGGGGTAAGAGATACGCAGTATTTT.

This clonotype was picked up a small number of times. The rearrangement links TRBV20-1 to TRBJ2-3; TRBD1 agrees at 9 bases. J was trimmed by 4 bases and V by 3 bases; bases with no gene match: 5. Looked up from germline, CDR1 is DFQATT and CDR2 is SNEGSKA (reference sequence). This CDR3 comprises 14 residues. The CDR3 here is CSARDRGGADTQYF. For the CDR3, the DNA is TGCAGTGCTAGGGACAGGGGAGGCGCAGATACGCAGTATTTT.

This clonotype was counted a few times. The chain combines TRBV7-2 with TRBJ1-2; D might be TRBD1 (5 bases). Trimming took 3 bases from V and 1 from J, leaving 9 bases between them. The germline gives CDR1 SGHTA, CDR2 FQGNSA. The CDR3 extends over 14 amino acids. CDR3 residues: CASSLGPLNYGYTF. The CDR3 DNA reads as TGTGCCAGCAGCTTGGGACCGCTTAACTATGGCTACACCTTC. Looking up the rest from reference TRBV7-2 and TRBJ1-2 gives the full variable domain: GAGVSQSPSNKVTEKGKDVELRCDPISGHTALYWYRQSLGQGLEFLIYFQGNSAPDKSGLPSDRFSAERTGGSVSTLTIQRTQQEDSAVYLCASSLGPLNYGYTFGSGTRLTVV.

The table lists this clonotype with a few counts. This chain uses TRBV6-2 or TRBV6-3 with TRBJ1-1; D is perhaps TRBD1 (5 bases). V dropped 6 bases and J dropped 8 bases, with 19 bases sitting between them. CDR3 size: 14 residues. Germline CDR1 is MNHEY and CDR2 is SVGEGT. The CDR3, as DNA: TGTGCCAGCAGCCCGTGGGGGATGAACATGGAAGCTTTCTTT. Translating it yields CASSPWGMNMEAFF.

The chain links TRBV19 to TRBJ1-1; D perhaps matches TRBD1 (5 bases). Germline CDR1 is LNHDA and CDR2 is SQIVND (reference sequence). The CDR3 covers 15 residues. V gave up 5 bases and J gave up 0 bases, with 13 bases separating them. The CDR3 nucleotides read TGTGCCAGTAGTCGCGGGGGGTACATGAACACTGAAGCTTTCTTT. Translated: CASSRGGYMNTEAFF.

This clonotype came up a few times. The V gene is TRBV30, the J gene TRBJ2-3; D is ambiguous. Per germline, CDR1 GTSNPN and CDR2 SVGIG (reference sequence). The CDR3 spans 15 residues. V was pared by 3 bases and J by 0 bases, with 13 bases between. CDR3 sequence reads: CAWSVQGLSTDTQYF. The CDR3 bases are TGTGCCTGGAGCGTACAAGGCCTTAGCACAGATACGCAGTATTTT.

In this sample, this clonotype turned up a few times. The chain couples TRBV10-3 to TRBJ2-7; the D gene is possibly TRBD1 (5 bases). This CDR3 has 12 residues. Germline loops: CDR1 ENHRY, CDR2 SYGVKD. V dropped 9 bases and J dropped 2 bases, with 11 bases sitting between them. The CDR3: CAIGDSTYEQYF. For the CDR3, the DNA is TGTGCCATAGGCGACAGTACCTACGAGCAGTACTTC.

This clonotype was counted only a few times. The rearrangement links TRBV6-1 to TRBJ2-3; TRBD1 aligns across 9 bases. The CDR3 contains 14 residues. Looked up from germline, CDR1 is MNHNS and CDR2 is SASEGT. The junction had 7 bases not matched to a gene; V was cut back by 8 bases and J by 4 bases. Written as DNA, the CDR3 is TGTGCCAGCGGACTAACAGGGGGCGCAGATACGCAGTATTTT. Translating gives CASGLTGGADTQYF.

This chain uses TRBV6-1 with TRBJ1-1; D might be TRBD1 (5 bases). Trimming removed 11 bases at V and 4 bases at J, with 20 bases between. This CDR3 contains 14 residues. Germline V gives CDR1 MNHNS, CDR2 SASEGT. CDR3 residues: CASPTGELGTEAFF. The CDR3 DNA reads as TGTGCCTCACCAACGGGGGAATTAGGCACTGAAGCTTTCTTT.

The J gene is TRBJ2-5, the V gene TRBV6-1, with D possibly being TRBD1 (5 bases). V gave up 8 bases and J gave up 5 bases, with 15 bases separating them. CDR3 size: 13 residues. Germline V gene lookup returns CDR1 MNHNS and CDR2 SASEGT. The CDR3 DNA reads TGTGCCAGCTCGGGTCATAGGGGCGAGACCCAGTACTTC. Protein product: CASSGHRGETQYF.

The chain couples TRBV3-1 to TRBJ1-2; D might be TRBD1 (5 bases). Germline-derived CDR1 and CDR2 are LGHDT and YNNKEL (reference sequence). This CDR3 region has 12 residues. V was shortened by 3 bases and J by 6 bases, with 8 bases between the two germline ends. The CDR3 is CASSQGGDGYTF. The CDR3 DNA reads TGTGCCAGCAGCCAGGGGGGGGATGGCTACACCTTC.

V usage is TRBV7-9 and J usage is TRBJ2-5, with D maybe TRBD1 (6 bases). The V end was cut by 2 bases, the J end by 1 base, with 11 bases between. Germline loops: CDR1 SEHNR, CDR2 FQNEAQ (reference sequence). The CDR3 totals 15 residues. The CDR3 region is CASSLQGTLQETQYF. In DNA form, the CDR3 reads TGTGCCAGCAGCTTACAGGGGACCCTCCAAGAGACCCAGTACTTC.

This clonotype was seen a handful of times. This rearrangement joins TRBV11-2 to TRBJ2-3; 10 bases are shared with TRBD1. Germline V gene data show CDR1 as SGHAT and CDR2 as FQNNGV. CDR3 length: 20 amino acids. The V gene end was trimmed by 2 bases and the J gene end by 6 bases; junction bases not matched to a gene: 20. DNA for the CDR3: TGTGCCAGCAGCTTAAGCCGGGACAGGGGAGGGTCCCCCCACGGTGATACGCAGTATTTT. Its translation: CASSLSRDRGGSPHGDTQYF.